One sample yielded the 5 T cell receptor beta chains listed below, sequenced in a study of cytomegalovirus exposure and HLA in healthy donors (TCRdb year 2017). The library was obtained by the immunoSEQ multiplex PCR assay. The multiplex PCR relied on a mix of 60 forward primers for TCR Vbeta segments and 13 reverse primers for TCR Jbeta segments. TCRdb took over this immuneACCESS table, retaining in-frame rearrangements with V and J assigned. Such tables are incomplete; in checked studies, under half of the missing clones stem from an unresolved V gene, and the remainder is unexplained. The table for this sample lists 250,000 to 350,000 clones; approximately 80% of them were counted only once. Of the sample, 0.3% to 0.35% falls within the top ten clones. The sample comprised PBMCs. The origin of the receptors is a girl aged 2 to 9 in good health and CMV-seronegative.

This clone came up once. The chain recombines TRBV5-1 with TRBJ1-1, with 10 nucleotides matching TRBD1. Germline V gene sequence: CDR1 SGHRS, CDR2 YFSETQ. The CDR3 has 16 amino acids. Losses at the gene ends were 4 bases for V and 6 bases for J; bases not matched to a gene: 12. CDR3 sequence: CASSTTLGQGGAEAFF. The CDR3 DNA follows: TGCGCCAGCAGCACAACCCTCGGACAGGGGGGAGCTGAAGCTTTCTTT.

The rearrangement links TRBV7-6 to TRBJ1-6, with 7 bases fitting TRBD1. The germline CDR1 and CDR2 sequences are SGHVS and FNYEAQ. This CDR3 spans 15 amino acids. With V trimmed by 5 bases and J by 9 bases, 10 bases remained unmatched. Here the CDR3 reads CASSQSLRQGSPLHF. The CDR3 DNA is TGTGCCAGCAGCCAAAGTCTGAGACAGGGTTCACCCCTCCACTTT. The full variable domain, completed using reference TRBV7-6 and TRBJ1-6, is GAGVSQSPRYKVTKRGQDVALRCDPISGHVSLYWYRQALGQGPEFLTYFNYEAQQDKSGLPNDRFSAERPEGSISTLTIQRTEQRDSAMYRCASSQSLRQGSPLHFGNGTRLTVT.

This sequence joins TRBV20-1 and TRBJ1-5, with 7 bases matching TRBD1. V shed 0 bases, J shed 15 bases, and the junction held 5 bases outside the gene matches. The CDR3 contains 11 residues. Germline CDR1 and CDR2: DFQATT and SNEGSKA (reference sequence). The CDR3 DNA reads TGCAGTGCTAGAGAAGAGGGGGCGCGGCATTTT. This encodes CSAREEGARHF.

The chain uses TRBV7-9 and TRBJ1-1; possible D gene TRBD1, 5 bases. In germline, CDR1 is SEHNR, CDR2 FQNEAQ (reference sequence). The CDR3 runs to 12 residues. Trimming left V 5 bases short and J 7 bases short, with 11 bases between. CDR3 sequence (DNA): TGTGCCAGCAGCCCGCGGACATATGAAGCTTTCTTT. This codes for CASSPRTYEAFF.

V and J are TRBV9 and TRBJ1-4; D is undetermined. This CDR3 contains 14 residues. Looked up from germline, CDR1 is SGDLS and CDR2 is YYNGEE. Trimming left V 1 base short and J 3 bases short, with 7 bases between. The CDR3 spells CASSVRWSNEKLFF. The CDR3 DNA is TGTGCCAGCAGCGTACGGTGGTCTAATGAAAAACTGTTTTTT.